Following are 12 T cell receptor beta chains from one sample sequenced in a study of shared clonotypes between healthy human individuals. TCRdb's copy holds only in-frame clones and misses some; the assay was immunoSEQ multiplex PCR. The data contain around 2.1 million clones, approximately 94% of them seen just once; the ten biggest clones take up around 0.13%. Sample: naive CD4+ T cells sorted from blood. Regarding subset: CD45RA+ positively selected. The receptors originated from a man between 18 and 35 years old in good health.

This chain connects TRBV2 to TRBJ2-2; no definite D call. Germline CDR1 and CDR2: SNHLY and FYNNEI. This CDR3 has 13 amino acids. V was shortened by 6 bases and J by 6 bases, with 11 bases between the two germline ends. The CDR3, as DNA: TGTGCCAGCAGAGTCGCAGGTCCCGGGGAGCTGTTTTTT. As protein: CASRVAGPGELFF. Based on the CDR3 plus reference TRBV2 and TRBJ2-2, the full variable domain is EPEVTQTPSHQVTQMGQEVILRCVPISNHLYFYWYRQILGQKVEFLVSFYNNEISEKSEIFDDQFSVERPDGSNFTLKIRSTKLEDSAMYFCASRVAGPGELFFGEGSRLTVL.

This clone was picked up one time. The genes are TRBV19 and TRBJ2-7; D perhaps matches TRBD1 (6 bases). V lost 4 bases and J 2 bases, leaving 18 bases between the germline ends. This CDR3 is built from 16 residues. Germline lookup yields CDR1 LNHDA and CDR2 SQIVND (reference sequence). As DNA, the CDR3 is TGTGCCAGTAGTACCCTCCTGGACAGTCGGGCCTACGAGCAGTACTTC. This codes for CASSTLLDSRAYEQYF.

The chain links TRBV10-1 to TRBJ2-3; possibly TRBD1 for D (5 bases). Trimming left V 0 bases short and J 5 bases short, with 12 bases between. The CDR3 length is 15 residues. Germline lookup yields CDR1 WNHNN and CDR2 SYGVQD (reference sequence). The chain's CDR3 is CASSESLGPQDTQYF. Written as DNA, the CDR3 is TGCGCCAGCAGTGAGTCGTTGGGGCCCCAAGATACGCAGTATTTT.

The V call is TRBV27, the J call TRBJ1-5, with D hard to call. This CDR3 comprises 14 residues. Germline CDR1 is MNHEY and CDR2 is SMNVEV (reference sequence). V was pared by 2 bases and J by 6 bases, with 11 bases between. CDR3 protein: CASSLDSGGQPQHF. The CDR3 DNA is TGTGCCAGCAGTTTAGATAGTGGCGGTCAGCCCCAGCATTTT.

This clone was seen a single time. V and J are TRBV18 and TRBJ2-5, with D maybe TRBD1 (6 bases). Between the trimmed V and J ends, which lost 1 base and 3 bases, there was a span of 6 bases. This CDR3 contains 13 residues. Germline CDR1 and CDR2: KGHSH and LQKENI. For the CDR3, the DNA is TGTGCCAGCTCACCACGGGACAAAGAGACCCAGTACTTC. It yields the protein CASSPRDKETQYF.

This chain links TRBV5-5 with TRBJ2-7; TRBD1 agrees at 7 bases. The CDR3 sequence is 15 residues long. Germline V gene sequence: CDR1 SGHKS, CDR2 YYEKEE (reference sequence). V lost 0 bases and J lost 2; bases outside the gene matches: 5. This chain's CDR3 is CASSLAPQGPYEQYF. CDR3 nucleotides: TGTGCCAGCAGCTTGGCCCCACAGGGGCCCTACGAGCAGTACTTC.

V is TRBV12-5 and J is TRBJ2-7; 9 nucleotides agree with TRBD1. J was trimmed by 4 bases and V by 7 bases; bases with no gene match: 11. Germline V gene lookup returns CDR1 LGHNT and CDR2 FRNRAP. The CDR3 runs 15 residues. The CDR3: CASANGQGHSYEQYF. The CDR3 bases are TGTGCTAGTGCCAACGGACAGGGGCATTCTTACGAGCAGTACTTC. Looking up the rest from reference TRBV12-5 and TRBJ2-7 gives the full variable domain: DARVTQTPRHKVTEMGQEVTMRCQPILGHNTVFWYRQTMMQGLELLAYFRNRAPLDDSGMPKDRFSAEMPDATLATLKIQPSEPRDSAVYFCASANGQGHSYEQYFGPGTRLTVT.

This rearrangement joins TRBV18 to TRBJ1-4, with 7 bases matching TRBD1. The CDR3 consists of 13 residues. CDR1 and CDR2 from the germline V gene are KGHSH and LQKENI. The trim removed 6 bases at V and 8 bases at J, leaving 6 bases unmatched. In DNA form, the CDR3 reads TGTGCCAGCTCCCGACAGGGCGACGAAAAACTGTTTTTT. It translates to CASSRQGDEKLFF.

In this sample, this clone turned up once. V is TRBV11-3 and J is TRBJ2-3; no clear D gene. The CDR3 covers 12 residues. Trimming left V 0 bases short and J 7 bases short, with 5 bases between. Germline V CDR1 and CDR2: SGHNT, YENEEA. The CDR3 DNA reads TGTGCCAGCAGCTTAGATCCAAATACGCAGTATTTT. Translated, it gives CASSLDPNTQYF.

V is TRBV29-1 and J is TRBJ2-1; 16 bases are a match to TRBD2. J lost 12 bases, V lost 8 bases, and 7 bases had no gene match. There are 13 residues in the CDR3. Germline V gene lookup returns CDR1 SQVTM and CDR2 ANQGSEA. This CDR3 is CSSLGLAGGPQFF. The CDR3 nucleotides read TGCAGCTCCTTGGGACTAGCGGGGGGGCCGCAGTTCTTC.

V gene TRBV6-5 combines with J gene TRBJ2-2; weak D call: TRBD1 (5 bases). The V and J ends lost 2 bases and 1 base respectively, with 8 bases between them. The CDR3 totals 15 residues. Germline V lookup: CDR1 MNHEY, CDR2 SVGAGI. CDR3 protein: CASSYGHQNTGELFF. CDR3 nucleotides: TGTGCCAGCAGTTACGGACACCAGAACACCGGGGAGCTGTTTTTT.

This chain joins TRBV5-8 and TRBJ2-5; maybe TRBD1 (6 bases). Trimming pared 0 bases from V and 5 bases from J, leaving 11 bases between. The germline V gene has CDR1 SGHTS and CDR2 YDEGEE. The CDR3 runs 14 residues. The CDR3 region is CASSLDQGTETQYF. CDR3 bases: TGTGCCAGCAGCTTGGATCAGGGGACGGAGACCCAGTACTTC.